The 19 T cell receptor beta chains below all came from one sample that was sequenced in a study of blood T cell repertoires in COVID-19. Sequenced by immunoSEQ multiplex PCR; TCRdb stores in-frame clones only, minus some. This table has about 260,000 clones, approximately 91% appearing once. The sample consisted of peripheral blood. These receptors were collected from a person under 35 with COVID-19, enrolled during active disease.

The rearrangement joins TRBV6-5 to TRBJ2-7; no reliable D call. The CDR3 extends over 14 amino acids. V lost 10 bases, J lost 0 bases, and 16 bases lay in between. Germline V gene lookup returns CDR1 MNHEY and CDR2 SVGAGI. DNA of the CDR3: TGTGCCACCAGCCCCTTCGCAGACTCCTACGAGCAGTACTTC. Translating it yields CATSPFADSYEQYF.

J is TRBJ2-7 and V is TRBV7-2; perhaps TRBD2 as D (6 bases). This CDR3 spans 15 amino acids. CDR1 and CDR2 (germline): SGHTA, FQGNSA. V lost 5 bases and J lost 5, with 19 bases in between. The chain's CDR3 is CASSPARAGSHEQYF. In DNA, the CDR3 is TGTGCCAGCAGCCCAGCGAGGGCGGGGAGCCACGAGCAGTACTTC.

The chain combines TRBV5-1 with TRBJ1-2; D is possibly TRBD1 (5 bases). CDR3 length: 15 residues. The V end lost 3 bases, the J end lost 4 bases, and 16 bases lay between the germline ends. Germline values: CDR1 SGHRS, CDR2 YFSETQ. The CDR3 here is CASSSMKQEPYGYTF. CDR3 DNA: TGCGCCAGCAGCTCGATGAAACAGGAGCCCTATGGCTACACCTTC.

The gene calls are TRBV5-4 and TRBJ2-5, with a possible D match to TRBD1 (5 bases). V was pared by 4 bases and J by 2 bases, with 12 bases between. Germline-derived CDR1 and CDR2 are SGHNT and YYREEE (reference sequence). This CDR3 has 14 residues. CDR3 sequence reads: CASSTDTLQETQYF. The DNA for the CDR3 is TGTGCCAGCAGCACGGACACCCTTCAAGAGACCCAGTACTTC.

Details on this clone: The sample has other DNA sequences that encode this CDR3 too. V and J are TRBV5-1 and TRBJ2-3; 10 nucleotides agree with TRBD2. The CDR3 covers 16 residues. Germline CDR1 and CDR2: SGHRS and YFSETQ. V shed 0 bases, J shed 3 bases, and the junction held 4 bases outside the gene matches. The CDR3: CASSLEPSGSTDTQYF. The CDR3 bases are TGCGCCAGCAGCTTGGAACCTAGCGGGAGTACAGATACGCAGTATTTT.

The rearrangement links TRBV5-6 to TRBJ2-7, with 7 bases that match TRBD2. This CDR3 has 14 amino acids. Germline V gene sequence: CDR1 SGHDT, CDR2 YYEEEE. J was trimmed by 2 bases and V by 1 base; bases with no gene match: 3. For the CDR3, the DNA is TGTGCCAGCAGCTTGACAGCGGGGACCTACGAGCAGTACTTC. Amino acids: CASSLTAGTYEQYF.

The genes are TRBV27 and TRBJ1-1, with a tentative D call TRBD1 (6 bases). Germline V gene data show CDR1 as MNHEY and CDR2 as SMNVEV (reference sequence). V was cut by 4 bases and J by 3 bases, with 12 bases left in between. The CDR3 extends over 14 amino acids. The DNA for the CDR3 is TGTGCCAGCAGTTGGACAGAGAGGCACACTGAAGCTTTCTTT. It yields the protein CASSWTERHTEAFF.

The CDR3 is CASLRQLNTEAFF. The CDR3 DNA reads TGTGCCAGTCTAAGACAGTTGAACACTGAAGCTTTCTTT. V and J are TRBV11-2 and TRBJ1-1; TRBD1 is a possible D gene (5 bases). V was clipped by 9 bases and J by 0 bases, with 11 bases between them. The CDR3 extends over 13 amino acids. From germline, CDR1 is SGHAT and CDR2 FQNNGV. Filled out from reference TRBV11-2 and TRBJ1-1, the complete variable domain reads EAGVAQSPRYKIIEKRQSVAFWCNPISGHATLYWYQQILGQGPKLLIQFQNNGVVDDSQLPKDRFSAERLKGVDSTLKIQPAKLEDSAVYLCASLRQLNTEAFFGQGTRLTVV.

The rearrangement joins TRBV27 to TRBJ2-5; D call uncertain. This CDR3 is 13 amino acids long. With 5 bases removed from V and 5 bases from J, the gap between germline ends came to 12 bases. The V gene's germline CDR1 is MNHEY and CDR2 SMNVEV (reference sequence). The CDR3 here is CASSPRLEETQYF. CDR3 nucleotide sequence: TGTGCCAGCAGTCCACGCCTGGAGGAGACCCAGTACTTC.

The chain recombines TRBV6-2 or TRBV6-3 with TRBJ2-7; D is undetermined. The CDR3 sequence is 14 residues long. Germline assignment: CDR1 MNHEY and CDR2 SVGEGT. V was pared by 3 bases and J by 3 bases, with 12 bases between. The CDR3 DNA is TGTGCCAGCAGTTATCCCGCACTTGTCTACGAGCAGTACTTC. Translation gives CASSYPALVYEQYF.

The chain links TRBV12-3 or TRBV12-4 to TRBJ1-1; a possible D gene is TRBD1 (6 bases). With 8 bases removed from V and 2 bases from J, the gap between germline ends came to 12 bases. The CDR3 runs 13 residues. The CDR3 region has the DNA TGTGCCAGCCGGACAGCCCTAAACACTGAAGCTTTCTTT. Amino acids: CASRTALNTEAFF.

This clone showed up just once. The chain combines TRBV19 with TRBJ1-2; perhaps TRBD1 as D (5 bases). CDR1 and CDR2 (germline): LNHDA, SQIVND (reference sequence). The V and J ends lost 3 bases and 4 bases respectively, with 12 bases between them. The CDR3 length is 14 residues. CDR3 sequence (DNA): TGTGCCAGTAGTATCCAAGGGGCTGGCTATGGCTACACCTTC. It encodes CASSIQGAGYGYTF.

This chain joins TRBV5-5 and TRBJ1-2, with a tentative D call TRBD1 (5 bases). Between the trimmed V and J ends, which lost 2 bases and 1 base, there was a span of 9 bases. CDR3 size: 14 residues. Germline-derived CDR1 and CDR2 are SGHKS and YYEKEE (reference sequence). The CDR3 reads CASSFTDSNYGYTF. CDR3 sequence (DNA): TGTGCCAGCAGCTTTACCGACAGTAACTATGGCTACACCTTC. Filled out from reference TRBV5-5 and TRBJ1-2, the complete variable domain reads DAGVTQSPTHLIKTRGQQVTLRCSPISGHKSVSWYQQVLGQGPQFIFQYYEKEERGRGNFPDRFSARQFPNYSSELNVNALLLGDSALYLCASSFTDSNYGYTFGSGTRLTVV.

This chain uses TRBV5-4 with TRBJ1-2; 7 bases map to TRBD1. The germline V gene has CDR1 SGHNT and CDR2 YYREEE (reference sequence). The CDR3 loop spans 14 amino acids. J was trimmed by 6 bases and V by 5 bases; bases with no gene match: 10. Here the CDR3 reads CASRGGDRANGYTF. The CDR3 DNA reads as TGTGCCAGCAGGGGGGGCGACAGGGCGAATGGCTACACCTTC.

The rearrangement joins TRBV5-1 to TRBJ1-4; 7 bases align to TRBD1. Unmatched junction bases numbered 8, after V lost 0 bases and J lost 0 bases. The CDR3 sequence is 18 residues long. CDR1 SGHRS and CDR2 YFSETQ come from the germline V gene. The CDR3 region is CASSLGTGAIATNEKLFF. In DNA form, the CDR3 reads TGCGCCAGCAGCTTGGGGACAGGAGCCATTGCAACTAATGAAAAACTGTTTTTT.

The V call is TRBV4-1, the J call TRBJ2-2, with a weak D call TRBD2 (6 bases). Trimming cost V 7 bases and J 5 bases, with 17 bases left between them. This CDR3 spans 15 amino acids. The germline gives CDR1 MGHRA, CDR2 YSYEKL. This chain's CDR3 is CASTPAGILTGELFF. Written as DNA, the CDR3 is TGCGCCAGCACCCCGGCGGGAATCCTAACCGGGGAGCTGTTTTTT.

The V gene is TRBV18, the J gene TRBJ2-7; TRBD2 might be the D (6 bases). V was clipped by 3 bases and J by 4 bases, with 16 bases between them. CDR1 is KGHSH, CDR2 LQKENI, per germline. This CDR3 contains 15 residues. CDR3 nucleotide sequence: TGTGCCAGCTCACCCGGCCAGGGACTTTATTACGAGCAGTACTTC. Translating gives CASSPGQGLYYEQYF.

The rearrangement uses TRBV5-1 and TRBJ2-3, with 11 bases matching TRBD2. CDR3 length: 15 residues. With 5 bases clipped from V and 2 bases from J, the junction kept 4 bases outside the gene matches. From germline, CDR1 is SGHRS and CDR2 YFSETQ. The CDR3 loop reads CASRPLAGDTDTQYF. The CDR3 DNA sequence: TGCGCCAGCAGACCACTAGCGGGGGACACAGATACGCAGTATTTT.

The gene calls are TRBV10-1 and TRBJ2-1; 9 bases agree with TRBD2. Germline V lookup: CDR1 WNHNN, CDR2 SYGVQD (reference sequence). Losses at the gene ends were 4 bases for V and 7 bases for J; bases not matched to a gene: 8. CDR3 size: 15 residues. Here the CDR3 reads CASSGGTSLPNEQFF. DNA of the CDR3: TGCGCCAGCAGTGGAGGGACTAGCCTACCTAATGAGCAGTTCTTC.